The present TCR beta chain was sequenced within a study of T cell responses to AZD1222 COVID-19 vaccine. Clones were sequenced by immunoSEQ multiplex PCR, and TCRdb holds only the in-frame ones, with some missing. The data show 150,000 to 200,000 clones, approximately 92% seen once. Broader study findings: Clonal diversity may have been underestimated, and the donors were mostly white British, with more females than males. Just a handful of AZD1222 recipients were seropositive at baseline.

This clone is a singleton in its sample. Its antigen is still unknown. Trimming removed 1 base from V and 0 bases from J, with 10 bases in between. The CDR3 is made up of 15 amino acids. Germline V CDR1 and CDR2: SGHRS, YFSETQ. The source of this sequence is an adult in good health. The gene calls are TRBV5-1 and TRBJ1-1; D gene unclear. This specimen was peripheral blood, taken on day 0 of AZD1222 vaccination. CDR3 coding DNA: TGCGCCAGCAGCTTGTACCGATCGATGAACACTGAAGCTTTCTTT. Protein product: CASSLYRSMNTEAFF.